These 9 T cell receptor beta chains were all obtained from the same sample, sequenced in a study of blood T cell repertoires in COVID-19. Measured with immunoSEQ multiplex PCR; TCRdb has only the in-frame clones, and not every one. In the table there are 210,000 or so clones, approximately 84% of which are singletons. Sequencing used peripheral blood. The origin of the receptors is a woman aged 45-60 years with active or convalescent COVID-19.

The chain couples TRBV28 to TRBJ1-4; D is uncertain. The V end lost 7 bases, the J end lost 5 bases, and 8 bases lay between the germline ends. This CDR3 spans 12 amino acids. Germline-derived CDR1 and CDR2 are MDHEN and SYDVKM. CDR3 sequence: CASTWENEKLFF. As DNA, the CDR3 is TGTGCCAGCACATGGGAGAATGAAAAACTGTTTTTT.

The CDR3 sequence is CASSPLMGDAEAFF. In DNA form, the CDR3 reads TGTGCCAGCAGCCCCCTAATGGGAGATGCTGAAGCTTTCTTT. The genes are TRBV7-9 and TRBJ1-1; D not certain. The CDR3 consists of 14 residues. Germline loops: CDR1 SEHNR, CDR2 FQNEAQ (reference sequence). Between the trimmed V and J ends, which lost 5 bases and 6 bases, there was a span of 16 bases.

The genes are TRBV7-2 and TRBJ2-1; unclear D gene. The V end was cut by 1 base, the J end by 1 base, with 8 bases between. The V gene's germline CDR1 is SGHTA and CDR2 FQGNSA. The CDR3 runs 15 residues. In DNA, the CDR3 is TGTGCCAGCAGCTTAGATGTCAGTTCCTACAATGAGCAGTTCTTC. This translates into CASSLDVSSYNEQFF.

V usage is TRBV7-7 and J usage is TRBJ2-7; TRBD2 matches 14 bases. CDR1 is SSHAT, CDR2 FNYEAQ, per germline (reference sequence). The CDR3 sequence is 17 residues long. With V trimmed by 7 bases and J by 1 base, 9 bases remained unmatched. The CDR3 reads CASTPMGLAGESYEQYF. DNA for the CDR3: TGTGCCAGCACCCCCATGGGACTAGCGGGAGAGTCCTACGAGCAGTACTTC.

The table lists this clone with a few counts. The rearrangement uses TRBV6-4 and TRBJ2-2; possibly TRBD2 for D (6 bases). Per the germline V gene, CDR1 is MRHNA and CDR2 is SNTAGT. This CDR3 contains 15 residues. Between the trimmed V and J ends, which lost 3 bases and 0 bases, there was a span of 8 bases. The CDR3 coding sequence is TGTGCCAGCAGTGAGGAGGGCGCGAACACCGGGGAGCTGTTTTTT. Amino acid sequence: CASSEEGANTGELFF.

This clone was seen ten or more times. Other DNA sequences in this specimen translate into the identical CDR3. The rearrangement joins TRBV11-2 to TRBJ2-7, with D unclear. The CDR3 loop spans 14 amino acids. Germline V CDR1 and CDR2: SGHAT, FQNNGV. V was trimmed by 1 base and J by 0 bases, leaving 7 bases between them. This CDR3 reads CASSLGLSSYEQYF. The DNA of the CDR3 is TGTGCCAGCAGCTTAGGTCTGAGCTCCTACGAGCAGTACTTC.

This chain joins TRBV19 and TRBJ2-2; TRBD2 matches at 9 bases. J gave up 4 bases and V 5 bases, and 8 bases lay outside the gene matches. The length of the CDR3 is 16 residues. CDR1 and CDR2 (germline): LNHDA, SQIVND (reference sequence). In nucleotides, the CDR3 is TGTGCCAGTAGTGCCTCTAGCGGGGCGGGCACCGGGGAGCTGTTTTTT. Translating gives CASSASSGAGTGELFF.

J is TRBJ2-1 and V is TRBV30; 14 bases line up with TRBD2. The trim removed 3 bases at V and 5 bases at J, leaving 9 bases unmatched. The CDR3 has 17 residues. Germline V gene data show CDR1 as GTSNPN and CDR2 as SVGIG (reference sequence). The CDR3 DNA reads TGTGCCTGGAGGACCGGGACTAGCGGGAGATGGAACAATGAGCAGTTCTTC. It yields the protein CAWRTGTSGRWNNEQFF.

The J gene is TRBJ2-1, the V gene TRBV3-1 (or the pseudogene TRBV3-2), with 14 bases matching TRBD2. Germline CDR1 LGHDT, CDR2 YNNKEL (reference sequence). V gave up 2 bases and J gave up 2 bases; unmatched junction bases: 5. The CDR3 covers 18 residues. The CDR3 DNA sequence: TGTGCCAGCAGCCAACCCGGGACTAGCGGGGGACCCTACAATGAGCAGTTCTTC. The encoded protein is CASSQPGTSGGPYNEQFF.